The next 26 T cell receptor beta chains were all read from a single sample in a study of blood T cell repertoires in COVID-19. Clones were sequenced by immunoSEQ multiplex PCR, and TCRdb holds only the in-frame ones, with some missing. The data hold roughly 200,000 clones, with 88% observed a single time. Sequenced sample: peripheral blood. Source of these receptors: a man younger than 30 with active or convalescent COVID-19.

The V gene is TRBV11-1, the J gene TRBJ2-7; maybe TRBD2 (6 bases). Trimming removed 0 bases at V and 0 bases at J, with 12 bases between. Germline V gene data show CDR1 as SGHAT and CDR2 as FQDESV (reference sequence). CDR3 length: 16 residues. The CDR3 region has the DNA TGTGCCAGCAGCTTAGCCATGGGGGGATCCTCCTACGAGCAGTACTTC. Protein sequence: CASSLAMGGSSYEQYF.

The chain joins TRBV27 to TRBJ2-1; D may be TRBD2 (6 bases). Germline loops: CDR1 MNHEY, CDR2 SMNVEV (reference sequence). V lost 6 bases, J lost 6 bases, and 15 bases lay in between. This CDR3 is built from 14 residues. The CDR3 nucleotides read TGTGCCAGCAGCAGACTAGTAACCCCCAATGAGCAGTTCTTC. This gives the protein CASSRLVTPNEQFF.

The chain carries TRBV15 and TRBJ2-7; TRBD1 might be the D (7 bases). The CDR3 totals 17 residues. V gave up 1 base and J gave up 3 bases, with 19 bases separating them. Germline V lookup: CDR1 LNHNV, CDR2 YYDKDF (reference sequence). The CDR3 region has the DNA TGTGCCACCAGCAGAGGTGCCTTTGCAGGGGGGTTCTACGAGCAGTACTTC. The encoded protein is CATSRGAFAGGFYEQYF.

The chain employs TRBV12-3 or TRBV12-4 and TRBJ2-2; D unresolved. The CDR3 covers 10 residues. With 5 bases removed from V and 7 bases from J, the gap between germline ends came to 2 bases. The CDR3 coding sequence is TGTGCCAGCAGTCACGGGGAGCTGTTTTTT. Translating gives CASSHGELFF.

This sequence joins TRBV30 and TRBJ1-6, with TRBD1 as a possible D gene (5 bases). Trimming stripped 5 bases from V and 3 bases from J, with 8 bases between. The CDR3 totals 13 residues. Germline CDR1 GTSNPN, CDR2 SVGIG (reference sequence). CDR3 nucleotide sequence: TGTGCCTGGCAGACAGACTATAATTCACCCCTCCACTTT. This translates into CAWQTDYNSPLHF.

V gene TRBV9 combines with J gene TRBJ1-4; D perhaps matches TRBD1 (6 bases). There are 13 residues in the CDR3. Germline V gene data show CDR1 as SGDLS and CDR2 as YYNGEE. V was pared by 3 bases and J by 7 bases, with 10 bases between. The CDR3 bases are TGTGCCAGCAGCGGTCAGGGGCGTGAAAAACTGTTTTTT. Its protein is CASSGQGREKLFF.

This chain connects TRBV7-3 to TRBJ2-3, with D unclear. Trimming stripped 1 base from V and 6 bases from J, with 8 bases between. Germline V CDR1 and CDR2: SGHTA, FQGTGA. CDR3 length: 13 amino acids. This CDR3 is CASSLNFADTQYF. The CDR3 DNA follows: TGTGCCAGCAGCTTAAACTTTGCGGATACGCAGTATTTT.

This chain connects TRBV19 to TRBJ2-5; TRBD2 is a possible D gene (6 bases). The CDR3 runs to 16 residues. Germline CDR1 LNHDA, CDR2 SQIVND (reference sequence). The V and J ends lost 5 bases and 5 bases respectively, with 21 bases between them. CDR3 in DNA: TGTGCCAGTAGTGAGCCTCGGAGGGAGTTGGTGGAGACCCAGTACTTC. This gives the protein CASSEPRRELVETQYF.

J is TRBJ1-5 and V is TRBV5-1; D unresolved. With 1 base removed from V and 4 bases from J, the gap between germline ends came to 9 bases. The CDR3 totals 14 residues. CDR1 and CDR2 (germline): SGHRS, YFSETQ. The CDR3 reads CASSLSGINQPQHF. The DNA for the CDR3 is TGCGCCAGCAGCTTGAGCGGAATTAATCAGCCCCAGCATTTT. The full variable domain, its missing parts supplied by reference TRBV5-1 and TRBJ1-5, is KAGVTQTPRYLIKTRGQQVTLSCSPISGHRSVSWYQQTPGQGLQFLFEYFSETQRNKGNFPGRFSGRQFSNSRSEMNVSTLELGDSALYLCASSLSGINQPQHFGDGTRLSIL.

The chain employs TRBV5-4 and TRBJ2-5; 8 positions agree with TRBD2. The CDR3 sequence is 14 residues long. CDR1 and CDR2 from the germline V gene are SGHNT and YYREEE (reference sequence). Trimming took 4 bases from V and 3 from J; bases not matched to a gene: 5. CDR3 DNA sequence: TGTGCCAGCAGCCCTTTAGCGGGGAAAGAGACCCAGTACTTC. Translating it yields CASSPLAGKETQYF.

This chain joins TRBV7-8 and TRBJ1-2, with TRBD1 as a possible D gene (5 bases). The CDR3 loop spans 16 amino acids. CDR1 SGHVS and CDR2 FQNEAQ come from the germline V gene. Trimming removed 5 bases from V and 1 base from J, with 17 bases in between. The CDR3 region has the DNA TGTGCCAGCAGCCCCGATAACAGGTTACTTAACTATGGCTACACCTTC. This sequence encodes CASSPDNRLLNYGYTF.

V is TRBV19 and J is TRBJ1-5, with D possibly TRBD1 on 5 matching bases. The CDR3 is 15 amino acids. The germline V and J ends were trimmed by 7 bases and 0 bases, with 13 bases remaining between them. Germline assignment: CDR1 LNHDA and CDR2 SQIVND (reference sequence). The CDR3 DNA reads as TGTGCCAGTATTCCCAGGGAAGGTAGCAATCAGCCCCAGCATTTT. Translating it yields CASIPREGSNQPQHF.

The sample holds a few counts of this clone. The J gene is TRBJ1-6, the V gene TRBV19, with TRBD1 identical over 10 bases. The germline CDR1 and CDR2 sequences are LNHDA and SQIVND (reference sequence). The CDR3 has 16 residues. With 5 bases clipped from V and 6 bases from J, the junction kept 7 bases outside the gene matches. The DNA of the CDR3 is TGTGCCAGTAGTCTAAGACGGGACAGGGGTAATTCACCCCTCCACTTT. Translated: CASSLRRDRGNSPLHF. Full variable domain (outside the CDR3, taken from reference TRBV19 and TRBJ1-6): DGGITQSPKYLFRKEGQNVTLSCEQNLNHDAMYWYRQDPGQGLRLIYYSQIVNDFQKGDIAEGYSVSREKKESFPLTVTSAQKNPTAFYLCASSLRRDRGNSPLHFGNGTRLTVT.

V gene TRBV7-2 combines with J gene TRBJ1-1; D is possibly TRBD1 (6 bases). Between the trimmed V and J ends, which lost 5 bases and 0 bases, there was a span of 22 bases. The CDR3 totals 18 residues. Germline loops: CDR1 SGHTA, CDR2 FQGNSA. The CDR3 spells CASSPKDRTGSVNTEAFF. The CDR3 nucleotides are TGTGCCAGCAGCCCCAAAGACAGAACAGGGTCGGTGAACACTGAAGCTTTCTTT.

The genes are TRBV5-1 and TRBJ2-5; TRBD2 aligns across 8 bases. Germline CDR1 and CDR2: SGHRS and YFSETQ. J lost 4 bases, V lost 0 bases, and 8 bases had no gene match. This CDR3 comprises 16 residues. CDR3 region: CASSLDGSGTLETQYF. CDR3 coding DNA: TGCGCCAGCAGCTTGGATGGTAGCGGGACTTTAGAGACCCAGTACTTC.

The J gene is TRBJ2-7, the V gene TRBV11-3, with 8 bases aligning to TRBD2. CDR3 length: 15 residues. Trimming at V came to 1 base and at J to 5 bases, leaving 7 bases not matched to a gene. Germline V gives CDR1 SGHNT, CDR2 YENEEA. In DNA, the CDR3 is TGTGCCAGCAGCTTAGGGGGCGGGAGGTCCCACGAGCAGTACTTC. It codes for CASSLGGGRSHEQYF. The variable domain in full, completed from reference TRBV11-3 and TRBJ2-7, reads EAGVVQSPRYKIIEKKQPVAFWCNPISGHNTLYWYLQNLGQGPELLIRYENEEAVDDSQLPKDRFSAERLKGVDSTLKIQPAELGDSAVYLCASSLGGGRSHEQYFGPGTRLTVT.

The CDR3: CASSLAGGQGNEQFF. The CDR3 coding sequence is TGTGCCAGCAGTCTAGCGGGGGGGCAAGGCAATGAGCAGTTCTTC. The rearrangement uses TRBV6-5 and TRBJ2-1; 12 bases match TRBD2. Per the germline V gene, CDR1 is MNHEY and CDR2 is SVGAGI. The CDR3 is made up of 15 amino acids. Trimming took 5 bases from V and 6 from J; bases not matched to a gene: 5.

The CDR3 DNA sequence: TGTGCCAGCAGCAAAGTGAGGGCAGATACGCAGTATTTT. It specifies CASSKVRADTQYF. This chain uses TRBV21-1 with TRBJ2-3; the table's D call, TRBD2, was not checked against the DNA. TRBV21-1 has pseudogene status. This CDR3 is 13 amino acids long.

The table lists this clone with a count of one. This chain connects TRBV4-2 to TRBJ2-7; 8 nucleotides agree with TRBD1. In germline, CDR1 is LGHNA, CDR2 YNFKEQ. This CDR3 region has 15 residues. The V gene end was trimmed by 1 base and the J gene end by 0 bases; junction bases not matched to a gene: 2. The chain's CDR3 is CASSQGTGSSYEQYF. CDR3 in DNA: TGTGCCAGCAGCCAAGGGACAGGGAGCTCCTACGAGCAGTACTTC.

The chain combines TRBV4-3 with TRBJ2-5; 13 bases map to TRBD2. The CDR3 runs to 19 residues. The ends lost 6 bases at V and 1 base at J; junction bases unmatched: 14. The V gene's germline CDR1 is LGHNA and CDR2 YSLEER. The CDR3 is CASRGILSGLAGVQETQYF. CDR3 DNA: TGCGCCAGCAGGGGGATTTTGTCCGGACTAGCGGGGGTCCAAGAGACCCAGTACTTC.

The chain combines TRBV19 with TRBJ2-7; 7 bases map to TRBD2. The V gene end was trimmed by 5 bases and the J gene end by 1 base; junction bases not matched to a gene: 5. The CDR3 consists of 14 residues. Germline-derived CDR1 and CDR2 are LNHDA and SQIVND (reference sequence). Here the CDR3 reads CASSAGLESYEQYF. CDR3 sequence (DNA): TGTGCCAGTAGTGCCGGACTAGAATCCTACGAGCAGTACTTC.

The chain couples TRBV12-3 or TRBV12-4 to TRBJ2-5; no firm D call. The CDR3 spans 11 residues. Trimming cost V 3 bases and J 5 bases, with 4 bases left between them. The CDR3 DNA reads TGTGCCAGCAGTTTCTCTGAGACCCAGTACTTC. The encoded protein is CASSFSETQYF.

The chain employs TRBV6-5 and TRBJ1-4, with D unclear. Trimming removed 6 bases at V and 6 bases at J, with 14 bases between. The CDR3 totals 14 residues. Germline V gives CDR1 MNHEY, CDR2 SVGAGI. The CDR3 loop reads CASRAGSRDEKLFF. The CDR3 nucleotides read TGTGCCAGCAGGGCGGGGAGTCGGGATGAAAAACTGTTTTTT.

This clone appeared a few times. The chain has TRBV30 and TRBJ1-3; D is unresolved. The germline gives CDR1 GTSNPN, CDR2 SVGIG (reference sequence). The ends were cut back, 0 bases at V and 0 bases at J, with 12 bases in the middle. The CDR3 extends over 16 amino acids. In DNA, the CDR3 is TGTGCCTGGAGTGTTCCAGGAGGCCACTCTGGAAACACCATATATTTT. The encoded protein is CAWSVPGGHSGNTIYF.

V usage is TRBV9 and J usage is TRBJ1-2; D remains ambiguous. The germline V gene encodes CDR1 SGDLS and CDR2 YYNGEE. V dropped 0 bases and J dropped 0 bases, with 9 bases sitting between them. The length of the CDR3 is 15 residues. The CDR3 loop reads CASSVDSAANYGYTF. CDR3 in DNA: TGTGCCAGCAGCGTAGACTCAGCGGCTAACTATGGCTACACCTTC.

The sample holds one count of this clone. Other DNA variants within this sample encode the same CDR3. The chain is built from TRBV2 and TRBJ1-5, with TRBD1 matching 9 bases. Losses at the gene ends were 6 bases for V and 2 bases for J; bases not matched to a gene: 5. The CDR3 has 15 amino acids. The V gene's germline CDR1 is SNHLY and CDR2 FYNNEI. The CDR3 is CASSGQGLGNQPQHF. CDR3 DNA: TGTGCCAGCAGCGGACAGGGGCTTGGCAATCAGCCCCAGCATTTT.